Here is one TCR beta chain with its context. The protocol attached unique molecular identifiers to individual cDNA molecules. TCRdb redid the calling of the 5' RACE reads with MiXCR, one entry per CDR3 protein. The table has more than 20,000 distinct CDR3 sequences, around 3.3% seen once; the top ten hold roughly 5.4%. This CDR3 has 15 amino acids. V dropped 0 bases and J dropped 4 bases, with 15 bases sitting between them. CDR1 is DFQATT and CDR2 is SNEGSKA in the germline V gene (reference sequence). The record originates from a study of early T cells in non-severe SARS-CoV-2 infection. Sequencing input: whole blood. The TCR sequence derives from an adult who was a healthcare worker with PCR-confirmed SARS-CoV-2 infection or an uninfected control (not recorded which). V and J are TRBV20-1 and TRBJ1-1; D might be TRBD1 (6 bases). The CDR3 bases are TGCAGTGCTAGAGATACGCCAGGGGTGATCACTGAAGCTTTCTTT. This translates into CSARDTPGVITEAFF.